Detailed here is one TCR beta chain. What it recognizes is unknown. From germline, CDR1 is SGHVS and CDR2 FQNEAQ. The V and J ends lost 5 bases and 5 bases respectively, with 18 bases between them. The CDR3 extends over 15 amino acids. TCRdb processed the reads anew with MiXCR; each CDR3 protein has one entry. This table has hundreds of thousands of distinct CDR3 sequences, about 42% appearing once. This sample is part of a study of T cell repertoires in cytomegalovirus infection. Overall study context: Used in the study were CMV epitopes, some recently identified and HLA-C-restricted, others well-studied and HLA-B-restricted.

Study results and limitations: HLA-C-restricted CMV-specific TCR beta clonotypes prevailed in the ex vivo response.

The sequence was obtained from a human donor in good health (CMV status not recorded). Some clones in this sample may be carry-over from other donors' samples. The source was cultured PBMCs, collected from culture after CMV antigen stimulation. The chain has TRBV7-8 and TRBJ2-5; D call uncertain. CDR3 amino acids: CASSPLRLPRETQYF. The CDR3, as DNA: TGTGCCAGCAGCCCCCTCCGGCTCCCACGGGAGACCCAGTACTTC.